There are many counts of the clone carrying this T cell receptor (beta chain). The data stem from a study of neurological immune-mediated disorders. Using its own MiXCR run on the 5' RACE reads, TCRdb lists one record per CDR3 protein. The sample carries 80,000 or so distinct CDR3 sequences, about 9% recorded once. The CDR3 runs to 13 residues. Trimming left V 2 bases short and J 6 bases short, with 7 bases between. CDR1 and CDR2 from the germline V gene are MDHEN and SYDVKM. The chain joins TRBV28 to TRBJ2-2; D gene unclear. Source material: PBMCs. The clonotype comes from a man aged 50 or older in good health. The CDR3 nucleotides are TGTGCCAGCAGTTTACAAGCGCCCGGGGAGCTGTTTTTT. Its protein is CASSLQAPGELFF.